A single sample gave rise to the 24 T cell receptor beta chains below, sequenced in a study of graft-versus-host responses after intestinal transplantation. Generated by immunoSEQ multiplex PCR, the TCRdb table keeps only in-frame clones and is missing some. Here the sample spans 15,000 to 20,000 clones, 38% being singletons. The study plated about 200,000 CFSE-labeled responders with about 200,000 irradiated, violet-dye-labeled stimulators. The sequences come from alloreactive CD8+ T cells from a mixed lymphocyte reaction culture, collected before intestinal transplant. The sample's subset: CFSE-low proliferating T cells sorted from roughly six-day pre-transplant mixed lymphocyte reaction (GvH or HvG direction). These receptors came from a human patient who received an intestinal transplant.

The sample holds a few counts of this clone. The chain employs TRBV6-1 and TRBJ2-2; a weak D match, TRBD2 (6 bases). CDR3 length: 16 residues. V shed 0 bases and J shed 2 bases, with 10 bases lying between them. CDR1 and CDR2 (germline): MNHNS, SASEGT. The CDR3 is CASSEARGPNTGELFF. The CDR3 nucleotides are TGTGCCAGCAGTGAAGCGCGGGGACCTAACACCGGGGAGCTGTTTTTT.

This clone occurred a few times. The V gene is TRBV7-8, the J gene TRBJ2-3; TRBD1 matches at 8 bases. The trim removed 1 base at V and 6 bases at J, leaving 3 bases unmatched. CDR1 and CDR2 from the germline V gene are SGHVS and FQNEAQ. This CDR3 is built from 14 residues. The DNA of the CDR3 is TGTGCCAGCAGCTTAGTTAACAGGGGGGATACGCAGTATTTT. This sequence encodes CASSLVNRGDTQYF. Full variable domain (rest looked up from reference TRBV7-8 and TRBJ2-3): GAGVSQSPRYKVAKRGQDVALRCDPISGHVSLFWYQQALGQGPEFLTYFQNEAQLDKSGLPSDRFFAERPEGSVSTLKIQRTQQEDSAVYLCASSLVNRGDTQYFGPGTRLTVL.

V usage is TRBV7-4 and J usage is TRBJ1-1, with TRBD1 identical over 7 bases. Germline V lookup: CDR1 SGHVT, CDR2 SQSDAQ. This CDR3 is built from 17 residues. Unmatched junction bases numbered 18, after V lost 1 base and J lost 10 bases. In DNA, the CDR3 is TGTGCCAGCAGCTTAGGTCGCAGGGGGAACGAGTGGAGTGGAGCTTTCTTT. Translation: CASSLGRRGNEWSGAFF.

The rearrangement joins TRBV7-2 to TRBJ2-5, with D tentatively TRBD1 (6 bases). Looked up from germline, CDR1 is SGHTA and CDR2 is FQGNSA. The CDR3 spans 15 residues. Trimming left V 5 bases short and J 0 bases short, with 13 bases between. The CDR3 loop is CASSIRTEYQETQYF. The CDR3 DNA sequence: TGTGCCAGCAGCATAAGGACAGAGTACCAAGAGACCCAGTACTTC.

The CDR3 loop is CSVGPWTSGRGEQYF. The CDR3 DNA is TGCAGCGTTGGCCCTTGGACTAGCGGGAGAGGCGAGCAGTACTTC. V usage is TRBV29-1 and J usage is TRBJ2-7; TRBD2 matches 13 bases. V shed 4 bases and J 6 bases; nucleotides not matched to a gene: 9. The germline V gene has CDR1 SQVTM and CDR2 ANQGSEA. CDR3 length equals 15 residues.

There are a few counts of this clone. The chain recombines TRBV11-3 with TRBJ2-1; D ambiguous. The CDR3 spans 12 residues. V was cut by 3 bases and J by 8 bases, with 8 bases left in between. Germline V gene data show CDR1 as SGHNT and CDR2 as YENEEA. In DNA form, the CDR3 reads TGTGCCAGCAGCTTTACCCGGGATGAGCAGTTCTTC. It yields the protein CASSFTRDEQFF.

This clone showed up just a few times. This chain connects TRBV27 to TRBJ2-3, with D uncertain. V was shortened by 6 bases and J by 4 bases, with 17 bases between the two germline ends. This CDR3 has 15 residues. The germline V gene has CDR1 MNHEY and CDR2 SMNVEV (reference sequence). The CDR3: CASRGVTLFPDTQYF. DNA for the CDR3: TGTGCCAGCAGAGGTGTAACGCTCTTCCCAGATACGCAGTATTTT.

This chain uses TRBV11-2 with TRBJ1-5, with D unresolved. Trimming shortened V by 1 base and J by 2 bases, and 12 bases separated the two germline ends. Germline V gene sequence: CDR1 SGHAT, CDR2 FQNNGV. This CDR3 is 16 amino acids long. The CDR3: CASSLVVQRRNQPQHF. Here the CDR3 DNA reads TGTGCCAGCAGCTTAGTGGTACAACGACGCAATCAGCCCCAGCATTTT.

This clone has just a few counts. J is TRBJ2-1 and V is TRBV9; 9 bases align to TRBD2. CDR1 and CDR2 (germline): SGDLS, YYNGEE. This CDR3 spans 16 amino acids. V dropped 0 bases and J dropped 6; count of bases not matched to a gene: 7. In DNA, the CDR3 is TGTGCCAGCAGCGTAGGGGGCGGGAGGGCCATCAATGAGCAGTTCTTC. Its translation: CASSVGGGRAINEQFF.

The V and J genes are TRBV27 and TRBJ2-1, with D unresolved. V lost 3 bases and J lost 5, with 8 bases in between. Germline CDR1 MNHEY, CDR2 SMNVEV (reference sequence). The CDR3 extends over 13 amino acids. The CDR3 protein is CASSFSKNNEQFF. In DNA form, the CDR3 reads TGTGCCAGCAGTTTTTCAAAAAACAATGAGCAGTTCTTC.

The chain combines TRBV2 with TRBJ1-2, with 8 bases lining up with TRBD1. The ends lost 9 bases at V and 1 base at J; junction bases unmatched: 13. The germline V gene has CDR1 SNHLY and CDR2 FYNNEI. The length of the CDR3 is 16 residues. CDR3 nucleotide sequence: TGTGCCAGTCGTCGACAGGGGATCCTGCTTAACTATGGCTACACCTTC. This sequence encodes CASRRQGILLNYGYTF.

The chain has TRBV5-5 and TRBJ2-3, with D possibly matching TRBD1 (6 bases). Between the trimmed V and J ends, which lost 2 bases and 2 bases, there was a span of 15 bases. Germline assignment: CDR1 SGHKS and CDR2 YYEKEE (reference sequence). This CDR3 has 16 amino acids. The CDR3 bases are TGTGCCAGCAGCTTTGACGTACAGGGACACACAGATACGCAGTATTTT. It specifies CASSFDVQGHTDTQYF.

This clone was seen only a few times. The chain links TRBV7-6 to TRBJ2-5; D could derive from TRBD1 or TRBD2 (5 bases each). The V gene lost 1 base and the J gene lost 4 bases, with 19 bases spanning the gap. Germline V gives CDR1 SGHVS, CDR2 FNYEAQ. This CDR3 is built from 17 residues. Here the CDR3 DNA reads TGTGCCAGCAGCTTAGGATTTGGATGGGGGTGGGGAGAGACCCAGTACTTC. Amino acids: CASSLGFGWGWGETQYF.

In nucleotides, the CDR3 is TGTGCCAGCAGCTTAGATGGGGGACCGCAGAACACTGAAGCTTTCTTT. Protein product: CASSLDGGPQNTEAFF. This chain joins TRBV7-3 and TRBJ1-1; possibly TRBD1 for D (5 bases). V gave up 2 bases and J gave up 1 base, with 14 bases separating them. CDR1 SGHTA and CDR2 FQGTGA come from the germline V gene. The CDR3 totals 16 residues. Supplemented by reference TRBV7-3 and TRBJ1-1, the full variable domain reads GAGVSQTPSNKVTEKGKYVELRCDPISGHTALYWYRQSLGQGPEFLIYFQGTGAADDSGLPNDRFFAVRPEGSVSTLKIQRTERGDSAVYLCASSLDGGPQNTEAFFGQGTRLTVV.

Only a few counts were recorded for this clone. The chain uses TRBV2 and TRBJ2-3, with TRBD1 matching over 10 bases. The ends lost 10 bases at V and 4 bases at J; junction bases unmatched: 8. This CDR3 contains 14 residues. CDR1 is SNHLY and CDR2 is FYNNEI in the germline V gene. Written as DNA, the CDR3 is TGTGCCATTCTGTCCGGGACAGGGGCAGATACGCAGTATTTT. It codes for CAILSGTGADTQYF.

CDR3 amino acids: CASSFIQGAFYEQYF. For the CDR3, the DNA is TGTGCCAGCAGCTTTATACAGGGTGCATTCTACGAGCAGTACTTC. The chain links TRBV6-5 to TRBJ2-7; a possible D gene is TRBD1 (6 bases). The CDR3 consists of 15 residues. Germline V gives CDR1 MNHEY, CDR2 SVGAGI. Trimming shortened V by 6 bases and J by 3 bases, and 18 bases separated the two germline ends.

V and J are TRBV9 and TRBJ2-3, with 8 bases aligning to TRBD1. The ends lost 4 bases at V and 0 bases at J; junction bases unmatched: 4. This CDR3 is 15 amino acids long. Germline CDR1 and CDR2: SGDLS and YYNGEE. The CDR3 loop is CASSMGQASTDTQYF. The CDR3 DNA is TGTGCCAGCAGCATGGGACAGGCGAGCACAGATACGCAGTATTTT.

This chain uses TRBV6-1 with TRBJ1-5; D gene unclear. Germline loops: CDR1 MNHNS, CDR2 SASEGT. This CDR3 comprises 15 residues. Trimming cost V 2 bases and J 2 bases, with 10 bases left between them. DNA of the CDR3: TGTGCCAGCAGTGAATACCTCGGTGGCAATCAGCCCCAGCATTTT. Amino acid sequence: CASSEYLGGNQPQHF.

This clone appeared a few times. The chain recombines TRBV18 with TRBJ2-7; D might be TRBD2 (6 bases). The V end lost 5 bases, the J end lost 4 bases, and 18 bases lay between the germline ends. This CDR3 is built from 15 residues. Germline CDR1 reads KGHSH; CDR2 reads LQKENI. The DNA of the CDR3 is TGTGCCAGCTCAACAACCCGGGGGAGTATTTACGAGCAGTACTTC. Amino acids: CASSTTRGSIYEQYF.

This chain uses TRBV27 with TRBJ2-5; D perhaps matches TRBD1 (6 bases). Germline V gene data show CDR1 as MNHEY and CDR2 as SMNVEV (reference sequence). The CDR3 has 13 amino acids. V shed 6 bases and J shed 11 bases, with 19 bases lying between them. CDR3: CASSFIRGFVQYF. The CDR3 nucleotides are TGTGCCAGCAGCTTCATTAGGGGGTTCGTGCAGTACTTC.

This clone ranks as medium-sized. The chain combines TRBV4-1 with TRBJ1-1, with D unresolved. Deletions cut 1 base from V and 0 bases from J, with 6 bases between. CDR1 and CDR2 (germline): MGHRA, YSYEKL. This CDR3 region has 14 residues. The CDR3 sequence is CASSQVRMNTEAFF. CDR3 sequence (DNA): TGCGCCAGCAGCCAAGTCAGAATGAACACTGAAGCTTTCTTT.

The CDR3 DNA reads as TGCGCCAGCAGCCAGGGTAACGGATGGAACACCGGGGAGCTGTTTTTT. This translates into CASSQGNGWNTGELFF. The chain is built from TRBV5-1 and TRBJ2-2; D possibly corresponds to TRBD1 (5 bases). Trimming left V 4 bases short and J 1 base short, with 14 bases between. This CDR3 comprises 16 residues. Germline V lookup: CDR1 SGHRS, CDR2 YFSETQ.

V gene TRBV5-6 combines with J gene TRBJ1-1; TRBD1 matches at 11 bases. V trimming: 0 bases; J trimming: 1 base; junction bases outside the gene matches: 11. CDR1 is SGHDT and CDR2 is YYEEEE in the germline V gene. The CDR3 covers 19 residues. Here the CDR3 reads CASSLGGTGGPQTNTEAFF. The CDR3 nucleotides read TGTGCCAGCAGCTTGGGCGGGACAGGGGGACCACAAACGAACACTGAAGCTTTCTTT. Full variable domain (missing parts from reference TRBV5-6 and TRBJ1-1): DAGVTQSPTHLIKTRGQQVTLRCSPKSGHDTVSWYQQALGQGPQFIFQYYEEEERQRGNFPDRFSGHQFPNYSSELNVNALLLGDSALYLCASSLGGTGGPQTNTEAFFGQGTRLTVV.

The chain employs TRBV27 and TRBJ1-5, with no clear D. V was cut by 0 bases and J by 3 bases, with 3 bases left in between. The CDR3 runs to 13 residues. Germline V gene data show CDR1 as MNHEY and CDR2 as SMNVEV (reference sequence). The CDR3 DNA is TGTGCCAGCAGTTTATCCCCCAATCAGCCCCAGCATTTT. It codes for CASSLSPNQPQHF.